The 7 T cell receptor beta chains presented below share a single source sample, sequenced in a study of cytomegalovirus exposure and HLA in healthy donors. The PCR employed 60 Vbeta primers together with 13 Jbeta primers. The table came from immunoSEQ multiplex PCR; TCRdb's copy has only in-frame clones and leaves some out. The table shows approximately 110,000 clones, with roughly 70% occurring only once. The sample consisted of PBMCs. These receptors came from a man aged 18 to 35 in good health and CMV-seropositive.

This clone was seen a handful of times. The chain carries TRBV5-1 and TRBJ1-1, with a weak D call TRBD1 (6 bases). Trimming took 3 bases from V and 3 from J, leaving 15 bases between them. This CDR3 comprises 15 residues. CDR1 and CDR2 (germline): SGHRS, YFSETQ. The CDR3 DNA reads TGCGCCAGCAGCTCCCGCCCGGCAGGGGACACTGAAGCTTTCTTT. As protein: CASSSRPAGDTEAFF. Supplemented by reference TRBV5-1 and TRBJ1-1, the full variable domain reads KAGVTQTPRYLIKTRGQQVTLSCSPISGHRSVSWYQQTPGQGLQFLFEYFSETQRNKGNFPGRFSGRQFSNSRSEMNVSTLELGDSALYLCASSSRPAGDTEAFFGQGTRLTVV.

In its sample, this clone was seen a few times. V gene TRBV7-2 combines with J gene TRBJ1-5; TRBD1 might be the D (5 bases). V lost 5 bases, J lost 7 bases, and 21 bases lay in between. The CDR3 runs 16 residues. The V gene's germline CDR1 is SGHTA and CDR2 FQGNSA. The CDR3: CASSPRAGIYGQPQHF. DNA of the CDR3: TGTGCCAGCAGCCCCCGGGCAGGGATATATGGACAGCCCCAGCATTTT.

This clone appeared once. The V and J genes are TRBV28 and TRBJ2-1, with D perhaps TRBD2 (5 bases). The V end was cut by 3 bases, the J end by 1 base, with 10 bases between. Germline CDR1 reads MDHEN; CDR2 reads SYDVKM. CDR3 size: 15 residues. CDR3 coding DNA: TGTGCCAGCAGTTTGCGTCCGGGGTCCTACAATGAGCAGTTCTTC. It encodes CASSLRPGSYNEQFF.

The V gene is TRBV5-1, the J gene TRBJ1-3; TRBD1 agrees at 7 bases. The CDR3 is made up of 17 amino acids. Germline loops: CDR1 SGHRS, CDR2 YFSETQ. V trimming: 3 bases; J trimming: 0 bases; junction bases outside the gene matches: 9. The CDR3 loop reads CASSSTPDRISGNTIYF. The CDR3 DNA reads as TGCGCCAGCAGCTCAACTCCGGACAGGATCTCTGGAAACACCATATATTTT.

The rearrangement joins TRBV11-2 to TRBJ2-7, with 7 positions matching TRBD2. The CDR3 extends over 16 amino acids. Trimming at V came to 5 bases and at J to 5 bases, leaving 15 bases not matched to a gene. CDR1 and CDR2 (germline): SGHAT, FQNNGV. CDR3 bases: TGTGCCAGCAGCCCTCCCTGGGGGGGAGCCTCTCACGAGCAGTACTTC. Encoded protein: CASSPPWGGASHEQYF.

This clone was observed a single time. V and J are TRBV5-1 and TRBJ2-7; 12 nucleotides agree with TRBD1. The CDR3 spans 15 residues. V lost 4 bases and J lost 6; bases outside the gene matches: 8. Germline V lookup: CDR1 SGHRS, CDR2 YFSETQ. The CDR3 loop is CASSQSPGQGAEQYF. CDR3 bases: TGCGCCAGCAGCCAATCTCCGGGACAGGGGGCCGAGCAGTACTTC.

This clone was counted a few times. The chain recombines TRBV7-6 with TRBJ2-1; TRBD2 agrees at 15 bases. This CDR3 region has 16 residues. V shed 5 bases and J 8 bases; nucleotides not matched to a gene: 7. The germline CDR1 and CDR2 sequences are SGHVS and FNYEAQ. The chain's CDR3 is CASSRTSGGASYEQFF. In DNA form, the CDR3 reads TGTGCCAGCAGCAGGACTAGCGGGGGGGCCAGCTATGAGCAGTTCTTC.